The TCR beta chain under discussion was sequenced for a study of regulatory T cells in long-lasting Graves disease. The overall study: Antithyroid drugs had been given to newly diagnosed Graves' patients for under 3 months.

This clonotype was detected only a few times. Its matching antigen is unknown. A much larger clone sits a single nucleotide away, making a read error possible. The time point was: newly diagnosed GD, antithyroid drugs for less than 3 months. The TCR library was made from RNA extracted from PBMCs. This CDR3 has 13 amino acids. Germline CDR1 GTSNPN, CDR2 SVGIG (reference sequence). Deletions cut 1 base from V and 0 bases from J, with 6 bases between. Points from the study as a whole: The persistent group shared around 2,600 public clonotypes, more than the 950 to 1,000 shared by new patients.

HTBI primers from iRepertoire and Arm-PCR of CDR3 regions yielded the TCR beta libraries. One entry per CDR3 protein, called by TCRdb with MiXCR from the multiplex PCR reads. Here the sample spans roughly 530,000 distinct CDR3 sequences, around 16% being singletons. The same sample was also used in a study of T cells in Graves' hyperthyroidism and ophthalmopathy. From that second work: The hyperthyroidism was newly diagnosed and had lasted under 2 months; the patients were aged 18 to 65. Stable hyperthyroidism and ophthalmopathy were separated using 13 V-J signatures.

The rearrangement joins TRBV30 to TRBJ1-1; perhaps TRBD1 as D (5 bases). This material consisted of peripheral blood mononuclear cells (PBMCs), taken at new diagnosis, from a patient treated with antithyroid drugs. This TCR derives from a woman aged 35-60 years with Graves disease. The CDR3 loop reads CAWSEQVNTEAFF. CDR3 DNA sequence: TGTGCCTGGAGTGAACAGGTGAACACTGAAGCTTTCTTT.